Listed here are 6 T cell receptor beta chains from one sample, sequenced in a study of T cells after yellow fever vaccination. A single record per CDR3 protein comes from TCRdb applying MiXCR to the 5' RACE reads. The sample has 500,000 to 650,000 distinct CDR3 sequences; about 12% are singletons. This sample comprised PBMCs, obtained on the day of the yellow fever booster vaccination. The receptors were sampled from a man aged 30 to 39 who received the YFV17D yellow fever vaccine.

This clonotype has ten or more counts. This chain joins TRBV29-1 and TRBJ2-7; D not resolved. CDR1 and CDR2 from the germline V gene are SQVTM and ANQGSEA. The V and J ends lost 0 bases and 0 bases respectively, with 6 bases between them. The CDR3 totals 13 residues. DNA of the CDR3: TGCAGCGTTGAAGACAGAAGCTCCTACGAGCAGTACTTC. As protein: CSVEDRSSYEQYF.

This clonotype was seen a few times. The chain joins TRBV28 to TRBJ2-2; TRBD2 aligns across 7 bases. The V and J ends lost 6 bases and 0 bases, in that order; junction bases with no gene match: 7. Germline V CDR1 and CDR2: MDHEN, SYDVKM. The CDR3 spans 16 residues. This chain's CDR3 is CASSLWGGTNTGELFF. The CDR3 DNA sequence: TGTGCCAGCAGCCTTTGGGGGGGGACGAACACCGGGGAGCTGTTTTTT.

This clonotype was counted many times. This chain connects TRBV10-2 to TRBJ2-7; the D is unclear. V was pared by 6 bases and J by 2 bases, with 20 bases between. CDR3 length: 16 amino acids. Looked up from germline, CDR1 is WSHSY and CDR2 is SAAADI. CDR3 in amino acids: CASRNLMDGSTYEQYF. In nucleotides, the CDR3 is TGCGCCAGCAGGAACCTCATGGATGGTAGCACCTACGAGCAGTACTTC.

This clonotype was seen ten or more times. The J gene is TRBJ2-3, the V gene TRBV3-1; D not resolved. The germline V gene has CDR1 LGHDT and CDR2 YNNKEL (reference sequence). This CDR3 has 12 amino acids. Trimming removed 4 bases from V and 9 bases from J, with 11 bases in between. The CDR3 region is CASSLDKGTQYF. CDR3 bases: TGTGCCAGCAGCCTCGACAAGGGAACGCAGTATTTT.

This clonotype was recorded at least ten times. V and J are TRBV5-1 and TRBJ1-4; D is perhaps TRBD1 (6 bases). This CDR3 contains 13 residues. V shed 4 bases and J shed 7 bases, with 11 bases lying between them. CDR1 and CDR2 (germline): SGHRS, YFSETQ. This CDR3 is CASSSGGREKLFF. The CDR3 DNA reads TGCGCCAGCAGCAGCGGGGGGCGTGAAAAACTGTTTTTT.

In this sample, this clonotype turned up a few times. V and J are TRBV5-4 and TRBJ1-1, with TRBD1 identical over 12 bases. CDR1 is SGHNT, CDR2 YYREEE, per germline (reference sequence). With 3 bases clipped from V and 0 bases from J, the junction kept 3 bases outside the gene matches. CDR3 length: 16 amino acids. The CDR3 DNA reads TGTGCCAGCAGCTCGGGACAGGGGGCGATGAACACTGAAGCTTTCTTT. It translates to CASSSGQGAMNTEAFF.